This T cell receptor beta chain was identified in a study of T cells in Graves' hyperthyroidism and ophthalmopathy (dated by TCRdb to between 2018 and 2021). Study-level background: Peripheral blood samples were taken at the time of initial diagnosis, prior to any treatment. The paper describes TCR Vbeta CDR3 sequencing of about 140 peripheral blood samples, made up of 43 ophthalmopathy patients, 70 to 75 hyperthyroidism patients and 17 progressor patients. To identify TCR V-J signatures that set the groups apart, the researchers used a discovery cohort of 100 patients, made up of around 42 with Graves' ophthalmopathy and about 60 with stable Graves' hyperthyroidism. For training and testing, the roughly 97 patients in the discovery cohort were randomly divided in a 7:3 ratio. Prospective prediction of ophthalmopathy was tested in an independent validation cohort consisting of roughly 19 hyperthyroidism patients and some 15 patients who later progressed to ophthalmopathy. After sampling, hyperthyroidism patients received methimazole starting at 30 mg daily, and ophthalmopathy patients received high-dose intravenous methylprednisolone. In roughly six Graves' hyperthyroidism patients, the study also compared T-cell repertoires from thyroid tissue with T-cell repertoires from blood.

CDR1 MDHEN and CDR2 SYDVKM were looked up in the germline V gene. Deletion took 4 bases off V and 5 bases off J, with a span of 18 bases between the germline ends. The CDR3 contains 15 residues, cysteine and phenylalanine counted. Only the CDR3 DNA is retained, 45 bases long and in frame from the first base. TCR beta CDR3 regions were amplified from RNA transcripts. For the first round of RT-PCR on the TCR CDR3, the HTBI primer set was used together with the Qiagen OneStep RT-PCR kit. The libraries were constructed in a second round of multiplex PCR and then size-selected and purified. Libraries were sequenced paired-end with 100 bp reads on an Illumina HiSeq2000. Per the authors' processing: Raw data were processed with SOAPnuke, discarding reads with adapters, uncalled bases, mean Phred below 15, or no exact constant-primer or identifier match. COPE v1.2.5 was used to merge high-quality paired reads, and clonotypes were defined as unique nucleotide sequences. Clonotypes were aligned to IMGT TRBV, TRBD and TRBJ reference segments using MiTCR v1.1. Only V-J combinations with frequency above 0.0001, covering 99% to 99.2% of repertoires, were analysed. The TCS score was defined as the ratio of F50 (clonal expansion) to E x V (chaos), calculated using BLOSUM62-based TCRdist between CDR3 peptides within each V-J. Welch's t-statistics and random forest reduced roughly 500 V-J features to some 14, which were used in a naive Bayes classifier (R e1071). The raw public reads went through TCRdb reprocessing: fastp at Q25, MiXCR clone calling, in-frame beta chains kept. Every distinct CDR3 protein forms one entry, paired with its most common genes and DNA. The V and J calls were determined by TCRdb, not by the authors. This sample is represented by 600,000 to 900,000 distinct CDR3 sequences; roughly 17% of them were singletons. Of the sample, roughly 8% falls within the top ten clones.

Stable Graves' hyperthyroidism was defined as no progression to ophthalmopathy during 18 months of follow-up. Hyperthyroidism patients were aged 18 to 65 years and newly diagnosed, with disease duration of less than 2 months. Patients with uncontrolled infections, other autoimmune diseases, pregnancy or lactation were excluded. Diagnoses were based on clinical symptoms, serum thyroxine and TRAb, thyroid ultrasound and orbital computed tomography. PBMCs were isolated from 10 ml of fresh peripheral blood by Ficoll-Paque density gradient centrifugation. Total RNA was extracted with Trizol reagent, and quality was checked on an Agilent 2100 Bioanalyzer. Remarks on this clonotype: Its binding antigen is unknown. No much larger clone exists at a distance of one base, and base qualities are not known.

Overall results and qualifications from the work: Most expanded thyroid clonotypes (frequency above 0.001) were also detected in blood, suggesting blood repertoires may reflect thyroid immune responses. Ophthalmopathy was separated from stable hyperthyroidism by a 13 V-J signature model, with approximately 85% sensitivity and about 81% specificity obtained in cross-validation and 80%/75% obtained in testing. In validation, the model predicted progression to ophthalmopathy a median of 6.5 months before onset, with around 70% sensitivity and about 72% specificity. Sample size was not statistically predetermined, and investigators were not blinded to group allocation.

The sequence links TRBV28 to TRBJ2-7; the D gene assignment is ambiguous. The clonotype originates from a man aged 18-30 years with Graves' hyperthyroidism. Sequencing was carried out using blood. The nucleotide sequence reads TGTGCCAGCAGTTCCCGTCCCGACATGGTCAACGAGCAGTACTTC. Protein translation: CASSSRPDMVNEQYF.